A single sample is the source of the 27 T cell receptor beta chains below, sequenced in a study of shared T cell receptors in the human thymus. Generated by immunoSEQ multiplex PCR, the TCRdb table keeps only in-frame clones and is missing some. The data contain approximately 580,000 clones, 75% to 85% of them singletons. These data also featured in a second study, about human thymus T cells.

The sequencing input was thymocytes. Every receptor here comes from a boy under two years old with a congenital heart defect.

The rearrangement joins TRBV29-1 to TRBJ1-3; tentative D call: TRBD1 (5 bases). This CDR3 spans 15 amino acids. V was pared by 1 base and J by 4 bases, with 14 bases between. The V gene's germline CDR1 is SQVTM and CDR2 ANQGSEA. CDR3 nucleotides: TGCAGCGTTGAAGTCCCCAGGGCTGCCGGAAACACCATATATTTT. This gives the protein CSVEVPRAAGNTIYF. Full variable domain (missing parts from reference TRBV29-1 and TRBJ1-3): SAVISQKPSRDICQRGTSLTIQCQVDSQVTMMFWYRQQPGQSLTLIATANQGSEATYESGFVIDKFPISRPNLTFSTLTVSNMSPEDSSIYLCSVEVPRAAGNTIYFGEGSWLTVV.

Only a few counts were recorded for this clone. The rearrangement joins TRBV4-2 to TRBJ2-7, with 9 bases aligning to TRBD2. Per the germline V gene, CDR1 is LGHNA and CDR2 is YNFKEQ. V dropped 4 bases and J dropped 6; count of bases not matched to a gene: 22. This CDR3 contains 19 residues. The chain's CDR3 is CASSRFGGREREEAGEQYF. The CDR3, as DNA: TGTGCCAGCAGCCGCTTCGGGGGTCGGGAGCGGGAGGAAGCGGGCGAGCAGTACTTC.

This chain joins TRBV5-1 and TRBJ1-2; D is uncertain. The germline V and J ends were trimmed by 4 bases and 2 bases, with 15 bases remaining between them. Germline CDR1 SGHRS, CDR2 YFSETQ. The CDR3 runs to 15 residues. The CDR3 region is CASSPPSNCNYGYTF. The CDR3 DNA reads TGCGCCAGCAGCCCTCCCTCAAACTGCAACTATGGCTACACCTTC.

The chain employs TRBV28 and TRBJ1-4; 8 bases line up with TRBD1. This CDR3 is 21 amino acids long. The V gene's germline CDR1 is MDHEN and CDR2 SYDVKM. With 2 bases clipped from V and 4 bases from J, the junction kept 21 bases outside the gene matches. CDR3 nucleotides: TGTGCCAGCAGTTTAGAGCACCCCGACAGGGGCCCACGGGTGGGTAATGAAAAACTGTTTTTT. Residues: CASSLEHPDRGPRVGNEKLFF.

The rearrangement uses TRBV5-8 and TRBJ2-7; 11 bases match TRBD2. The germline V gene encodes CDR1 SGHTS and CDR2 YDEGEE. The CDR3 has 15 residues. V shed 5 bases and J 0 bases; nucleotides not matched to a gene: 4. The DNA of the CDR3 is TGTGCCAGCAGGGCGGGACTAGCGGACTCCTACGAGCAGTACTTC. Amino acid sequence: CASRAGLADSYEQYF.

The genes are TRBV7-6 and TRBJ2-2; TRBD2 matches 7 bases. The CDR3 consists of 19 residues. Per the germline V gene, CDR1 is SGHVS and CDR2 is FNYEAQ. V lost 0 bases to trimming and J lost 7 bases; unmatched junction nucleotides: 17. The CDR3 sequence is CASSLAEGYIRREHGELFF. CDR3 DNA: TGTGCCAGCAGCTTAGCGGAAGGTTATATAAGGCGGGAGCACGGGGAGCTGTTTTTT. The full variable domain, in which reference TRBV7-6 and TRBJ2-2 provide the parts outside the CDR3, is GAGVSQSPRYKVTKRGQDVALRCDPISGHVSLYWYRQALGQGPEFLTYFNYEAQQDKSGLPNDRFSAERPEGSISTLTIQRTEQRDSAMYRCASSLAEGYIRREHGELFFGEGSRLTVL.

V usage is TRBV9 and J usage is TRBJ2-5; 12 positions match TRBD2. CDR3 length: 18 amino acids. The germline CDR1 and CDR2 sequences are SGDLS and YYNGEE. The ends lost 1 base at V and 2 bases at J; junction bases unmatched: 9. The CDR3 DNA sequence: TGTGCCAGCAGCGTAAATCCCCACGGACTAGCGGGACAAGAGACCCAGTACTTC. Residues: CASSVNPHGLAGQETQYF.

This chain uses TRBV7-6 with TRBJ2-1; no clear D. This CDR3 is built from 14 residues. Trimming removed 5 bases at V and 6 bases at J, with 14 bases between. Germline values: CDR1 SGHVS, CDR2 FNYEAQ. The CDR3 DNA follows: TGTGCCAGCAGCCCTACCCCCGAGAGCAATGAGCAGTTCTTC. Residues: CASSPTPESNEQFF.

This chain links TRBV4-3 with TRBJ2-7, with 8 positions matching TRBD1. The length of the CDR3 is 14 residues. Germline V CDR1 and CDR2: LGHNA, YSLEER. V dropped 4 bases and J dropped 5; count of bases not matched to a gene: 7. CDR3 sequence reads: CASSPRTGLDEQYF. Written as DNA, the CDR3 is TGCGCCAGCAGCCCAAGGACAGGGTTGGACGAGCAGTACTTC.

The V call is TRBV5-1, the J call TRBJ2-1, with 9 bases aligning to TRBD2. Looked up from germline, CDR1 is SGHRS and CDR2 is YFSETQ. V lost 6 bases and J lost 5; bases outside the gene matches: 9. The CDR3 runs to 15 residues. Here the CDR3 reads CASTVIQREDNEQFF. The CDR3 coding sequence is TGCGCCAGCACCGTTATCCAGCGGGAGGACAATGAGCAGTTCTTC.

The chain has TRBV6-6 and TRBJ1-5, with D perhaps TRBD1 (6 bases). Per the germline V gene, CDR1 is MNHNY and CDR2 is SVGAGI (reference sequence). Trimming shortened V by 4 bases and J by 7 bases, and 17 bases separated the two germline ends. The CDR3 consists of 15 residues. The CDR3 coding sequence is TGTGCCAGCAGTTTATTCAACAGGGCGGAGCAGCCCCAGCATTTT. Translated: CASSLFNRAEQPQHF.

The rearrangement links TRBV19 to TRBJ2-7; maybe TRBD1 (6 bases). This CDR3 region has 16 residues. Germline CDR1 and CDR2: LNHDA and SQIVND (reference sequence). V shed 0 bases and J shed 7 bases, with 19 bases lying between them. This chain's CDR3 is CASSIDPRTQGSEQYF. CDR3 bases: TGTGCCAGTAGTATAGATCCTCGGACTCAGGGGAGTGAGCAGTACTTC.

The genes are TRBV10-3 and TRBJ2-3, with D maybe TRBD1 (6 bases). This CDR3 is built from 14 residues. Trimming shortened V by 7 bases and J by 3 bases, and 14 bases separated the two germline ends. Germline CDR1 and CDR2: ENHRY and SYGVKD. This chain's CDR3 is CAIKGVPRTDTQYF. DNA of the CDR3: TGTGCCATCAAGGGGGTCCCTAGAACAGATACGCAGTATTTT.

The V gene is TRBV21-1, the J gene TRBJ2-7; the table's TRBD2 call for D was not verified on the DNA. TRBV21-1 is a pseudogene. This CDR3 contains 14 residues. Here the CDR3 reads CASSKALLERQQYF. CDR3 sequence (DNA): TGTGCCAGCAGCAAAGCGCTCCTAGAAAGGCAGCAGTACTTC.

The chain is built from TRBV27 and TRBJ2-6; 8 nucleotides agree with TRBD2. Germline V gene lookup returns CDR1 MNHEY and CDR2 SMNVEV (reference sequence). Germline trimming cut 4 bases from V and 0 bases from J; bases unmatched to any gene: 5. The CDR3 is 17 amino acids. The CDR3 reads CASSCSGTSSGANVLTF. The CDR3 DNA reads TGTGCCAGCAGTTGCTCCGGGACTAGCTCTGGGGCCAACGTCCTGACTTTC.

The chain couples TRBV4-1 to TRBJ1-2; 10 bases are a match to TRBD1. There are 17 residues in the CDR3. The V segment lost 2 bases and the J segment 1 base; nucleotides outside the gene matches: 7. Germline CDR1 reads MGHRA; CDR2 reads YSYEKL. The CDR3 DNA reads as TGCGCCAGCAGCCAACCCCGGGACAGGGGAGATAACTATGGCTACACCTTC. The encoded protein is CASSQPRDRGDNYGYTF.

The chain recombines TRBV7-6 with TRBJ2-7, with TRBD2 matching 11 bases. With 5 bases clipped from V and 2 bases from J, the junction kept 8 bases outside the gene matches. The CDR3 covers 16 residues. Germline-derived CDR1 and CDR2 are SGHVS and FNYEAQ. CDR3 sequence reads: CASSHLSGRVTYEQYF. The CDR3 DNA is TGTGCCAGCAGCCACCTTAGCGGGAGGGTTACCTACGAGCAGTACTTC.

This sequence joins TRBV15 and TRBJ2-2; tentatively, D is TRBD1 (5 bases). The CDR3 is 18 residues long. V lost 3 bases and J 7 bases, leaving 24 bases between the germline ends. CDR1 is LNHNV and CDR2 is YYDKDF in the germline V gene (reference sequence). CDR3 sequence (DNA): TGTGCCACCAGCAGCACCCAGGGTCGCCGAACGCCTGGCGGGGAGCTGTTTTTT. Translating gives CATSSTQGRRTPGGELFF.

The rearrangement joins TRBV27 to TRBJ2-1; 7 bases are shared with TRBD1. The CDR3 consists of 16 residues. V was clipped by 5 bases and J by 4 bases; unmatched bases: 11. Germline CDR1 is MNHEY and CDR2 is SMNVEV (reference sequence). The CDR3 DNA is TGTGCCAGCAGTCCTCGCCCCCCAGGGGGTTACAATGAGCAGTTCTTC. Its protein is CASSPRPPGGYNEQFF.

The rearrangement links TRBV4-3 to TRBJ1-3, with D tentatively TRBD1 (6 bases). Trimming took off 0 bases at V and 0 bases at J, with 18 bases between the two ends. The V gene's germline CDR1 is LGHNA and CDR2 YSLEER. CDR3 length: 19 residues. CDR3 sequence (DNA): TGCGCCAGCAGCCAAGATACCGTTCCCGACAGGCTCTCTGGAAACACCATATATTTT. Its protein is CASSQDTVPDRLSGNTIYF.

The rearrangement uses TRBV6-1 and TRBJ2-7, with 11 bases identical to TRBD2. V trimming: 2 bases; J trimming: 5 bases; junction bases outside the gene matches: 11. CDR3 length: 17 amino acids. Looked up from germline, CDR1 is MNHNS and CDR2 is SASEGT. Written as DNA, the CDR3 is TGTGCCAGCAGTGAAAGAGGCTCTAGCGGGAGGTTCCACGAGCAGTACTTC. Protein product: CASSERGSSGRFHEQYF.

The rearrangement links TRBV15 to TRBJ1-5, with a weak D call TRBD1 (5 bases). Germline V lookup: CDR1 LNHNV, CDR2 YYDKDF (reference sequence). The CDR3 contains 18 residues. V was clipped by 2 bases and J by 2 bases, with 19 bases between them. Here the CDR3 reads CATSRPTSPGSGNQPQHF. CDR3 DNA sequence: TGTGCCACCAGCAGACCCACCTCCCCAGGGTCGGGCAATCAGCCCCAGCATTTT.

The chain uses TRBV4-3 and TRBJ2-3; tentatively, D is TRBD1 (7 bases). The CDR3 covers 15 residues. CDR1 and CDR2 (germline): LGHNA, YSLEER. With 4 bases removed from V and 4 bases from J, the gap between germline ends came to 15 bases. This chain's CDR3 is CASSRIQGGADTQYF. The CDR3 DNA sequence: TGCGCCAGCAGCCGGATTCAGGGGGGAGCAGATACGCAGTATTTT.

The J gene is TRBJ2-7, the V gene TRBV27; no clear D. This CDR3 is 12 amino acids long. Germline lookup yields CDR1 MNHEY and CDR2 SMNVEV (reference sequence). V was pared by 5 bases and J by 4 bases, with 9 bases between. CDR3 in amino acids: CASSGTRYEQYF. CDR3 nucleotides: TGTGCCAGCAGTGGAACGCGGTACGAGCAGTACTTC.

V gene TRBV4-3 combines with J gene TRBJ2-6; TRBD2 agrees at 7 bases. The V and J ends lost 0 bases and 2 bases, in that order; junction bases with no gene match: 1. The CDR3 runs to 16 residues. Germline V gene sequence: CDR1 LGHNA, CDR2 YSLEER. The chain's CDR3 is CASSQERETGANVLTF. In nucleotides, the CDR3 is TGCGCCAGCAGCCAAGAGCGGGAGACTGGGGCCAACGTCCTGACTTTC.

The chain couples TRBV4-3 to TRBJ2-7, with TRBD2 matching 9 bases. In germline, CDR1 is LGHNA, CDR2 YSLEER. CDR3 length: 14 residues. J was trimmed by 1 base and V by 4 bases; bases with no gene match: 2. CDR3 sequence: CASSPLAGSYEQYF. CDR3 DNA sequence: TGCGCCAGCAGCCCCCTAGCGGGATCCTACGAGCAGTACTTC.

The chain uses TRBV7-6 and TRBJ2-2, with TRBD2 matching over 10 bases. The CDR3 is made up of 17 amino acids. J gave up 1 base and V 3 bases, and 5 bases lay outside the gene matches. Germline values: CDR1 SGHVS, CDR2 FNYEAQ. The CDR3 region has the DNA TGTGCCAGCAGCTTGGCTTCTAGCGGGGGGAACACCGGGGAGCTGTTTTTT. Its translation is CASSLASSGGNTGELFF.